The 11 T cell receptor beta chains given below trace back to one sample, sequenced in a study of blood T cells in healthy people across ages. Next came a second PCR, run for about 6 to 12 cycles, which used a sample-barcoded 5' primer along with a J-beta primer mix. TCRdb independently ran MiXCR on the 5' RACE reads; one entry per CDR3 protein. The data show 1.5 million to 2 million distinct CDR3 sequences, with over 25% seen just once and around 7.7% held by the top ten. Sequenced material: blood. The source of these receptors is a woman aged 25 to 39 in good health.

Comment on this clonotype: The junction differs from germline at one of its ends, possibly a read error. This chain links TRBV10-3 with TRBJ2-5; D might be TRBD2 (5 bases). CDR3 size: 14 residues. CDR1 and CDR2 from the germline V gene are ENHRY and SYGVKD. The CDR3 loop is CSIGEGRGLETQYF. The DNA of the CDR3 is TGTTCCATCGGCGAGGGCCGTGGGTTGGAGACCCAGTACTTC.

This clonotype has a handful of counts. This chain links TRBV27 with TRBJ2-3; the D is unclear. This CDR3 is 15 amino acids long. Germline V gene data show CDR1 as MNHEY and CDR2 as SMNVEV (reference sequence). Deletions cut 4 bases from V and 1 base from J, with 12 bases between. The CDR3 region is CASSSSLDGTDTQYF. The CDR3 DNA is TGTGCCAGCAGTTCCTCCCTCGATGGCACAGATACGCAGTATTTT.

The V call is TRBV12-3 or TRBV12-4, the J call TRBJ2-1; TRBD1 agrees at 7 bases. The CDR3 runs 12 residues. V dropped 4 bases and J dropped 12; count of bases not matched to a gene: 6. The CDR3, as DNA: TGTGCCAGCAGTTCGACAGGGAGTGGGCAGTTCTTC. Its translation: CASSSTGSGQFF.

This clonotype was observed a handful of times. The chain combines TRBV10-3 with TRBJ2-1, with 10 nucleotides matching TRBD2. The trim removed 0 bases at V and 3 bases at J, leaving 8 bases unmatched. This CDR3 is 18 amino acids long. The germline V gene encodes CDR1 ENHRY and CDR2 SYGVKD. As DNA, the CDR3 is TGTGCCATCAGTGAGTCGCCGGGTAGCGGGGGGATCTACAATGAGCAGTTCTTC. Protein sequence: CAISESPGSGGIYNEQFF.

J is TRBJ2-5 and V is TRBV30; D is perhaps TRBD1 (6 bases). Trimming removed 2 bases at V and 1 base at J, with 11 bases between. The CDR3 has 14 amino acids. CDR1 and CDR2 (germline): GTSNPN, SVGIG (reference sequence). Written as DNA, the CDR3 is TGTGCCTGGAGTCGACAGGACCGCCAAGAGACCCAGTACTTC. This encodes CAWSRQDRQETQYF.

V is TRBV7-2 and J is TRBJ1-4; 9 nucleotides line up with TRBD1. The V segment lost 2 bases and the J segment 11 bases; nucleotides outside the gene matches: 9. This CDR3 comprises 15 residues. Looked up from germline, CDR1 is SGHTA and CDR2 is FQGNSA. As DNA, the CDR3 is TGTGCCAGCAGCTTATCCGGGACAGGGCAGGGGAAACTGTTTTTT. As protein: CASSLSGTGQGKLFF.

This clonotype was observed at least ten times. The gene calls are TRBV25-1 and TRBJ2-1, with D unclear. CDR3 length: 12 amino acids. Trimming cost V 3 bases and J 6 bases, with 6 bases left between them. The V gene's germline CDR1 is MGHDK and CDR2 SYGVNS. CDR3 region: CASSDLGNEQFF. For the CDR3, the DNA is TGTGCCAGCAGTGACCTGGGCAATGAGCAGTTCTTC.

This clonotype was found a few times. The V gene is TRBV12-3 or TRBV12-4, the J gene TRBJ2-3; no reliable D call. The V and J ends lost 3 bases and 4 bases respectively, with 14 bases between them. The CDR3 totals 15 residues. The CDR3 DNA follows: TGTGCCAGCAGTTTGATGGCGAGAATCCCAGATACGCAGTATTTT. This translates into CASSLMARIPDTQYF.

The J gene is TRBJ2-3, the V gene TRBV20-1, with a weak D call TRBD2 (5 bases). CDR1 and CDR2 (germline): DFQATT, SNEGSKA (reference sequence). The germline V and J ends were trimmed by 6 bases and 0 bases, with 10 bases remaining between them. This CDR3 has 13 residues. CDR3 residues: CSAPGYSTDTQYF. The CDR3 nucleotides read TGCAGTGCCCCGGGGTATAGCACAGATACGCAGTATTTT.

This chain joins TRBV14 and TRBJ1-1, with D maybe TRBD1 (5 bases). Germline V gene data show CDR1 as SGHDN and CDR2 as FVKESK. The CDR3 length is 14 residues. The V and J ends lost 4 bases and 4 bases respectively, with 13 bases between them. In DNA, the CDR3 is TGTGCCAGCAGCCCGTGGGTTCAGGGCACTGAAGCTTTCTTT. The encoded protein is CASSPWVQGTEAFF.

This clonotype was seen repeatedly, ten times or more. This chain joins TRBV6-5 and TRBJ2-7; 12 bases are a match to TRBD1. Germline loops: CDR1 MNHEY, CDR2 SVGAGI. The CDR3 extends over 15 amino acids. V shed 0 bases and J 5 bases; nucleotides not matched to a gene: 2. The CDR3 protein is CASSYSRDRGHEQYF. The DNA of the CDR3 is TGTGCCAGCAGTTACTCGAGGGACAGGGGGCACGAGCAGTACTTC.